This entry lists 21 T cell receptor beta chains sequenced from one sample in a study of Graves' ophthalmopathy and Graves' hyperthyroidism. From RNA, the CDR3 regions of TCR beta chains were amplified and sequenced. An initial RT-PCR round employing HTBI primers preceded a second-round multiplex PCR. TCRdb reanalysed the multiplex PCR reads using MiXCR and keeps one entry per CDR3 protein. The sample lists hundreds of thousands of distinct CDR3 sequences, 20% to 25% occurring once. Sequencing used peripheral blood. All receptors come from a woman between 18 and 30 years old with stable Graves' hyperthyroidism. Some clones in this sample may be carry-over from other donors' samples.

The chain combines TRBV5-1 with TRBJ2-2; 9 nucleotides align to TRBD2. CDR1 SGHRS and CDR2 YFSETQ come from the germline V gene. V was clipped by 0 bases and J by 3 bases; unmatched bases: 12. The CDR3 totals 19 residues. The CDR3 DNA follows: TGCGCCAGCAGCTTGGTCCCCTATCTAGCGGGGTCGGACACCGGGGAGCTGTTTTTT. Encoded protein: CASSLVPYLAGSDTGELFF. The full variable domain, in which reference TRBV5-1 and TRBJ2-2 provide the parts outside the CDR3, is KAGVTQTPRYLIKTRGQQVTLSCSPISGHRSVSWYQQTPGQGLQFLFEYFSETQRNKGNFPGRFSGRQFSNSRSEMNVSTLELGDSALYLCASSLVPYLAGSDTGELFFGEGSRLTVL.

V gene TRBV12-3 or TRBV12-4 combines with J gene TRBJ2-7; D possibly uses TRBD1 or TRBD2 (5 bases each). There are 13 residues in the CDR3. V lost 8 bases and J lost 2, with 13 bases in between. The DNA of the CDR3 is TGTGCCAGCGAAGGGACGAGCGCCTACGAGCAGTACTTC. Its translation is CASEGTSAYEQYF.

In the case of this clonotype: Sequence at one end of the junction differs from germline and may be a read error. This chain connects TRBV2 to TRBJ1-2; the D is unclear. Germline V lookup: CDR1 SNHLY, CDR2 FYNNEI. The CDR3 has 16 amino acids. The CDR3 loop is CATIGGPLIGNYGYTF. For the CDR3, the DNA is TGTGCCACCATCGGTGGGCCATTGATAGGGAACTATGGTTACACCTTC.

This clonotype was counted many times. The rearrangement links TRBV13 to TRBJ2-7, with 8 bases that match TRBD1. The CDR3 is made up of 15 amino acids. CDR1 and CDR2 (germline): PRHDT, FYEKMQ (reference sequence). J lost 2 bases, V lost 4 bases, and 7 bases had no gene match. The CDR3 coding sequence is TGTGCCAGCAGCTCCCTGGGACAGGCGACCTACGAGCAGTACTTC. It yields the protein CASSSLGQATYEQYF.

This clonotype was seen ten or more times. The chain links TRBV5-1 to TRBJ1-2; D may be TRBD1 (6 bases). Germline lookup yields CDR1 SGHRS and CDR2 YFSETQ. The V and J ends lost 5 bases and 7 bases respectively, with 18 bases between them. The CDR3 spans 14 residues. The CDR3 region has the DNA TGCGCCAGCAGATCTGAGGACGACAGGTTTGGCTACACCTTC. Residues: CASRSEDDRFGYTF.

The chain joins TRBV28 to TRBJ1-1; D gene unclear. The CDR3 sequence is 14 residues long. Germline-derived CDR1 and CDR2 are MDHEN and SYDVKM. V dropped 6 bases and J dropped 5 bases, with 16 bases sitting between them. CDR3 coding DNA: TGTGCCAGCAGCCCAGCCAGGTTCTTAACTGAAGCTTTCTTT. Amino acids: CASSPARFLTEAFF.

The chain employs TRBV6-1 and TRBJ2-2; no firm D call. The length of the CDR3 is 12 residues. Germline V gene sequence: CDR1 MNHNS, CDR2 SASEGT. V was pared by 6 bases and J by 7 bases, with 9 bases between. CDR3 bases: TGTGCCAGCAGCATCTTGGTCGGGGAGCTGTTTTTT. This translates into CASSILVGELFF.

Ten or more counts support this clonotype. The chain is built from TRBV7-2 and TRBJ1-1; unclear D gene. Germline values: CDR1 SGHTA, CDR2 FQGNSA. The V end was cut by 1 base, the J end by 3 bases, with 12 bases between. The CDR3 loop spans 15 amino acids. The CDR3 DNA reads TGTGCCAGCAGCTTAGTTTCGGGGTCTGACACTGAAGCTTTCTTT. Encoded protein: CASSLVSGSDTEAFF.

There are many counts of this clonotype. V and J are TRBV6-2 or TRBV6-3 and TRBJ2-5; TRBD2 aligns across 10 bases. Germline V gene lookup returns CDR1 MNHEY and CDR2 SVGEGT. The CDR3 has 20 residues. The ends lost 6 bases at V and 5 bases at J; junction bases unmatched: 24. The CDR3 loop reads CASSYRYSSLQAGGSETQYF. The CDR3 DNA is TGTGCCAGCAGCTACCGTTACTCCTCATTGCAAGCGGGGGGGAGCGAGACCCAGTACTTC.

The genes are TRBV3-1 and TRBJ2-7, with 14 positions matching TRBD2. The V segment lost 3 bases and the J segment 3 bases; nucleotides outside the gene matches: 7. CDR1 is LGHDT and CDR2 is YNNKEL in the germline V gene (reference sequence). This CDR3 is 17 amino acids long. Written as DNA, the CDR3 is TGTGCCAGCAGCCAGGGACTAGCGGGGGTAACCAACTACGAGCAGTACTTC. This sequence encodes CASSQGLAGVTNYEQYF.

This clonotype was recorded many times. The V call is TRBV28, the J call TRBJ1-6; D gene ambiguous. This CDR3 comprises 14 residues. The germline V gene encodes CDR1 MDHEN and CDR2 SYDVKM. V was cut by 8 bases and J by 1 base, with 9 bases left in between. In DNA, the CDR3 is TGTGCCAGCGTAACAGATTCCTATAATTCACCCCTCCACTTT. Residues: CASVTDSYNSPLHF.

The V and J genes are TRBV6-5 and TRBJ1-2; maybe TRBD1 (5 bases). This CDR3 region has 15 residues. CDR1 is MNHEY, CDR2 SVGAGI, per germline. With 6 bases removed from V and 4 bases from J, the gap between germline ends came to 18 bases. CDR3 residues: CASRLISSGGYGYTF. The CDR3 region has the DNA TGTGCCAGCAGGTTAATATCTTCTGGGGGCTATGGCTACACCTTC.

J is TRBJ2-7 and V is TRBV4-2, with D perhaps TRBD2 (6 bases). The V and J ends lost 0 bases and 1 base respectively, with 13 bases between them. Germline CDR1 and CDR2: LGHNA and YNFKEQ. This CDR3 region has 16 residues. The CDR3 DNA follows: TGTGCCAGCAGCCAAGATCCTGGGGACTCATCCTACGAGCAGTACTTC. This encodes CASSQDPGDSSYEQYF.

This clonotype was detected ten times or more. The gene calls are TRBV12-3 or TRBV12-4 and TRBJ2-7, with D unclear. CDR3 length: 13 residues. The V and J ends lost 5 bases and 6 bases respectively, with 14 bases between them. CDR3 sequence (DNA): TGTGCCAGCAGTCACAGCCCCGGCCGCGAGCAGTACTTC. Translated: CASSHSPGREQYF.

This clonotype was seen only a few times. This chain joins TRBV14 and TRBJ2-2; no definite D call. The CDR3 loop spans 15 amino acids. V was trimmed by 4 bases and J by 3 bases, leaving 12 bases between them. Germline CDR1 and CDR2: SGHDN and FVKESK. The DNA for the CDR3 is TGTGCCAGCAGCCGTGGGTCCAGGTACACCGGGGAGCTGTTTTTT. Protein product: CASSRGSRYTGELFF.

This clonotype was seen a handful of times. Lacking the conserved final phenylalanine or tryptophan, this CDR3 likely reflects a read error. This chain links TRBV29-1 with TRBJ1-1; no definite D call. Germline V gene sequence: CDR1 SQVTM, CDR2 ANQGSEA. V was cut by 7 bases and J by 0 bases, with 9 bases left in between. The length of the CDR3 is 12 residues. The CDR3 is CSAYRVNTEAFL. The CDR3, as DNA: TGCAGCGCCTACCGGGTGAACACTGAAGCTTTCCTT.

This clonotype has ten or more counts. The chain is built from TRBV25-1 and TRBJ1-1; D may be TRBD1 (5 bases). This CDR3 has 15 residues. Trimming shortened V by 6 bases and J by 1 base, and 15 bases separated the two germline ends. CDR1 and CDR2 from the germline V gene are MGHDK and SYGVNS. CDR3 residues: CASRPDKYGNTEAFF. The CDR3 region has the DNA TGTGCCAGCAGACCGGACAAGTATGGGAACACTGAAGCTTTCTTT.

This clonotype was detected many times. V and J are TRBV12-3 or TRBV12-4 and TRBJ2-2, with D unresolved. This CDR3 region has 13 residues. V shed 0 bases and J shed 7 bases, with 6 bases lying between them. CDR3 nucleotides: TGTGCCAGCAGTTTAGCAGGAAGCGGGGAGCTGTTTTTT. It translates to CASSLAGSGELFF.

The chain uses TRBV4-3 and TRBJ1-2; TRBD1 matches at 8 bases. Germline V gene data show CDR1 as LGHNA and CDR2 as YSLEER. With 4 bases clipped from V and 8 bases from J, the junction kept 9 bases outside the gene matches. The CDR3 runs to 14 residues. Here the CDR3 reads CASSRDRGWLGYTF. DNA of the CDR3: TGCGCCAGCAGCCGCGACAGGGGCTGGTTAGGCTACACCTTC.

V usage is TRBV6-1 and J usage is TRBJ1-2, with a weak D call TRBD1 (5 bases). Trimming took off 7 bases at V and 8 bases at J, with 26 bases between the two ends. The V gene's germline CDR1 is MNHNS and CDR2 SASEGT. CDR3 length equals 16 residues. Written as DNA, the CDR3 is TGTGCCAGCACGTCCCCCCCGCCCGTCAGGGAAGGGGGCTACACCTTC. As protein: CASTSPPPVREGGYTF.

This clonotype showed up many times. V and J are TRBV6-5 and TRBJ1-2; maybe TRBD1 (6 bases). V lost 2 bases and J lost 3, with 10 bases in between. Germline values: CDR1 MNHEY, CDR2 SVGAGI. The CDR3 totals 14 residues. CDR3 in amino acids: CASSYADSDYGYTF. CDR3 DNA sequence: TGTGCCAGCAGTTACGCGGACAGCGACTATGGCTACACCTTC.